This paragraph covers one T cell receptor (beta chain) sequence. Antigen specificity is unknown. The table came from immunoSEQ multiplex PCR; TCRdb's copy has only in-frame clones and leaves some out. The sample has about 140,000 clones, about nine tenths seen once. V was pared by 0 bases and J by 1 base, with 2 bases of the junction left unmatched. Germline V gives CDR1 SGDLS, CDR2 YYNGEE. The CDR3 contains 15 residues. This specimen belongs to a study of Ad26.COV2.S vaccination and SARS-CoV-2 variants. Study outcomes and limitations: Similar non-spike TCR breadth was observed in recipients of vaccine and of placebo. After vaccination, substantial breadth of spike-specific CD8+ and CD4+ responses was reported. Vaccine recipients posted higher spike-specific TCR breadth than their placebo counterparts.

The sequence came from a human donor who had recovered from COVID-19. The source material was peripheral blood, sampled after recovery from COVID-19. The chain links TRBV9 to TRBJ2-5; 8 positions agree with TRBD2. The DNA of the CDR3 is TGTGCCAGCAGCGTAGGTAGCGGGGCCCAAGAGACCCAGTACTTC. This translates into CASSVGSGAQETQYF.